The 17 T cell receptor beta chains below all came from one sample that was sequenced in a study of shared clonotypes between healthy human individuals. Sequenced by immunoSEQ multiplex PCR; TCRdb stores in-frame clones only, minus some. The table includes about 450,000 clones, roughly 78% detected once. The sequencing input was PBMCs. These receptors all come from a woman aged 40 to 50 in good health. Some clones in this sample may be carry-over from other donors' samples.

This clone was detected many times. V gene TRBV7-9 combines with J gene TRBJ2-5; 9 bases are shared with TRBD2. The CDR3 runs 14 residues. V was pared by 1 base and J by 7 bases, with 4 bases of the junction left unmatched. Germline V lookup: CDR1 SEHNR, CDR2 FQNEAQ (reference sequence). In nucleotides, the CDR3 is TGTGCCAGCAGCTTAGGGTCAGCGGGAGGGACCCAGTACTTC. The encoded protein is CASSLGSAGGTQYF.

The chain recombines TRBV28 with TRBJ2-7; D call uncertain. Trimming shortened V by 5 bases and J by 2 bases, and 16 bases separated the two germline ends. Germline V gene lookup returns CDR1 MDHEN and CDR2 SYDVKM. The CDR3 is 15 amino acids. The CDR3 nucleotides read TGTGCCAGCAGTCCCGGCGGCAGGCTGGCCTACGAGCAGTACTTC. Its protein product is CASSPGGRLAYEQYF.

CDR3 sequence: CASSLGLTGGEAFF. The DNA for the CDR3 is TGTGCCAGCAGCTTAGGACTAACAGGGGGTGAAGCTTTCTTT. The chain uses TRBV7-2 and TRBJ1-1, with 8 nucleotides matching TRBD1. The CDR3 is 14 residues long. V shed 1 base and J 7 bases; nucleotides not matched to a gene: 5. Germline CDR1 and CDR2: SGHTA and FQGNSA.

This sequence joins TRBV5-1 and TRBJ2-7, with TRBD2 as a possible D gene (6 bases). Per germline, CDR1 SGHRS and CDR2 YFSETQ. V lost 3 bases, J lost 3 bases, and 10 bases lay in between. The CDR3 totals 13 residues. The CDR3 bases are TGCGCCAGCAGCTACGGGAGCCTCTACGAGCAGTACTTC. As protein: CASSYGSLYEQYF. Variable domain in full (rest from reference TRBV5-1 and TRBJ2-7): KAGVTQTPRYLIKTRGQQVTLSCSPISGHRSVSWYQQTPGQGLQFLFEYFSETQRNKGNFPGRFSGRQFSNSRSEMNVSTLELGDSALYLCASSYGSLYEQYFGPGTRLTVT.

The chain carries TRBV5-1 and TRBJ2-7; D may be TRBD2 (6 bases). Trimming took off 0 bases at V and 2 bases at J, with 12 bases between the two ends. Germline CDR1 and CDR2: SGHRS and YFSETQ. The CDR3 contains 15 residues. CDR3 region: CASSLGPGETYEQYF. The CDR3 nucleotides are TGCGCCAGCAGCTTGGGACCGGGGGAGACCTACGAGCAGTACTTC. Full variable domain (missing parts from reference TRBV5-1 and TRBJ2-7): KAGVTQTPRYLIKTRGQQVTLSCSPISGHRSVSWYQQTPGQGLQFLFEYFSETQRNKGNFPGRFSGRQFSNSRSEMNVSTLELGDSALYLCASSLGPGETYEQYFGPGTRLTVT.

This chain connects TRBV7-9 to TRBJ2-7; 8 bases fit TRBD2. Germline trimming cut 3 bases from V and 6 bases from J; bases unmatched to any gene: 7. Germline CDR1 reads SEHNR; CDR2 reads FQNEAQ (reference sequence). The CDR3 covers 14 residues. CDR3 in DNA: TGTGCCAGCAGCTTCACGGGAGGGCCCGCCGAGCAGTACTTC. This translates into CASSFTGGPAEQYF.

The chain recombines TRBV4-2 with TRBJ2-3, with TRBD2 identical over 7 bases. The CDR3 covers 16 residues. Germline V lookup: CDR1 LGHNA, CDR2 YNFKEQ. The V segment lost 4 bases and the J segment 6 bases; nucleotides outside the gene matches: 13. CDR3 sequence reads: CASSPMDPAGEDTQYF. CDR3 DNA sequence: TGTGCCAGCAGCCCTATGGACCCGGCGGGGGAGGATACGCAGTATTTT.

This rearrangement joins TRBV5-1 to TRBJ2-1, with D possibly matching TRBD2 (5 bases). V dropped 0 bases and J dropped 6 bases, with 7 bases sitting between them. The CDR3 loop spans 13 amino acids. Germline assignment: CDR1 SGHRS and CDR2 YFSETQ. CDR3: CASSLELGNEQFF. CDR3 nucleotide sequence: TGCGCCAGCAGCTTGGAACTAGGCAATGAGCAGTTCTTC.

The V gene is TRBV30, the J gene TRBJ1-1; D is possibly TRBD1 (5 bases). Germline V gene data show CDR1 as GTSNPN and CDR2 as SVGIG (reference sequence). The CDR3 runs 12 residues. In nucleotides, the CDR3 is TGTTCTTGGGGCAGGCCAAACACTGAAGCTTTCTTT. Translating gives CSWGRPNTEAFF.

The chain recombines TRBV18 with TRBJ1-5; TRBD1 matches 9 bases. Germline V gene sequence: CDR1 KGHSH, CDR2 LQKENI. J gave up 0 bases and V 2 bases, and 2 bases lay outside the gene matches. There are 16 residues in the CDR3. CDR3 sequence (DNA): TGTGCCAGCTCACCAGGGACAGGGATTAGCAATCAGCCCCAGCATTTT. The encoded protein is CASSPGTGISNQPQHF. The complete variable domain, with remaining parts taken from reference TRBV18 and TRBJ1-5, reads NAGVMQNPRHLVRRRGQEARLRCSPMKGHSHVYWYRQLPEEGLKFMVYLQKENIIDESGMPKERFSAEFPKEGPSILRIQQVVRGDSAAYFCASSPGTGISNQPQHFGDGTRLSIL.

This clone has just a few counts. The gene calls are TRBV29-1 and TRBJ1-1, with 11 bases matching TRBD1. Germline trimming cut 5 bases from V and 6 bases from J; bases unmatched to any gene: 8. Germline V lookup: CDR1 SQVTM, CDR2 ANQGSEA. This CDR3 contains 14 residues. The CDR3 spells CSVMDRGRGSEAFF. CDR3 DNA: TGCAGCGTTATGGACAGGGGGCGAGGATCTGAAGCTTTCTTT.

The chain carries TRBV21-1 and TRBJ2-3; TRBD2 is taken as the D call from the table, unchecked against the DNA. TRBV21-1 is tagged as a pseudogene. This CDR3 is 14 amino acids long. CDR3 residues: CARDGLASTDTQYF. DNA for the CDR3: TGTGCCAGAGACGGACTAGCGAGCACAGATACGCAGTATTTT.

The chain joins TRBV6-1 to TRBJ2-7, with D possibly matching TRBD1 (5 bases). Germline CDR1 reads MNHNS; CDR2 reads SASEGT. Trimming removed 6 bases from V and 2 bases from J, with 14 bases in between. CDR3 length: 14 residues. The CDR3 reads CASSAQGPPYEQYF. For the CDR3, the DNA is TGTGCCAGCAGCGCCCAGGGTCCCCCCTACGAGCAGTACTTC.

J is TRBJ1-5 and V is TRBV11-2, with D possibly being TRBD1 (5 bases). There are 16 residues in the CDR3. V was cut by 1 base and J by 1 base, with 11 bases left in between. The germline V gene encodes CDR1 SGHAT and CDR2 FQNNGV. The CDR3 here is CASSLVAGRSNQPQHF. As DNA, the CDR3 is TGTGCCAGCAGCTTAGTAGCGGGACGGAGCAATCAGCCCCAGCATTTT.

This clone was detected only once. The CDR3: CASSFSGSETQYF. In DNA form, the CDR3 reads TGTGCCAGCAGCTTCTCAGGGTCAGAGACCCAGTACTTC. This sequence joins TRBV7-6 and TRBJ2-5, with a possible D match to TRBD1 (5 bases). V was clipped by 3 bases and J by 4 bases, with 9 bases between them. CDR1 is SGHVS and CDR2 is FNYEAQ in the germline V gene. The CDR3 totals 13 residues.

The table lists this clone with a few counts. The chain uses TRBV2 and TRBJ1-1; D remains ambiguous. The V end was cut by 6 bases, the J end by 0 bases, with 8 bases between. CDR3 length: 13 residues. Germline V gene data show CDR1 as SNHLY and CDR2 as FYNNEI. The CDR3 loop is CASRQNMNTEAFF. The CDR3 bases are TGTGCCAGCAGGCAGAATATGAACACTGAAGCTTTCTTT.

The rearrangement links TRBV25-1 to TRBJ2-1; D not certain. Germline V CDR1 and CDR2: MGHDK, SYGVNS. V was trimmed by 2 bases and J by 7 bases, leaving 3 bases between them. This CDR3 spans 11 amino acids. The CDR3: CASSEVNEQFF. The CDR3 nucleotides read TGTGCCAGCAGTGAAGTGAATGAGCAGTTCTTC.